Each of the 25 T cell receptor beta chains below was sequenced from the same sample in a study of blood T cell repertoires in COVID-19. TCRdb's copy holds only in-frame clones and misses some; the assay was immunoSEQ multiplex PCR. The sample holds some 79,000 clones, approximately 90% seen once. The specimen was peripheral blood. The receptor source for this set is a man aged 70 or older with active or convalescent COVID-19.

The chain combines TRBV7-8 with TRBJ2-5; 8 positions match TRBD1. Trimming removed 1 base from V and 4 bases from J; junction bases left unmatched: 11. The length of the CDR3 is 17 residues. Germline CDR1 reads SGHVS; CDR2 reads FQNEAQ. The CDR3 region has the DNA TGTGCCAGCAGCTTAGATTTCGGACAGGGATGGCGAGAGACCCAGTACTTC. Translated, it gives CASSLDFGQGWRETQYF.

The chain recombines TRBV9 with TRBJ2-7, with TRBD2 as a possible D gene (5 bases). V lost 4 bases, J lost 1 base, and 24 bases lay in between. This CDR3 has 18 residues. Germline CDR1 SGDLS, CDR2 YYNGEE. The CDR3 is CASSPQGGWERESYEQYF. Written as DNA, the CDR3 is TGTGCCAGCAGCCCACAAGGAGGCTGGGAAAGGGAATCCTACGAGCAGTACTTC.

The count of this clone is one. The rearrangement links TRBV5-1 to TRBJ2-1, with 16 bases aligning to TRBD2. The V segment lost 0 bases and the J segment 9 bases; nucleotides outside the gene matches: 12. The CDR3 is made up of 19 amino acids. Germline CDR1 reads SGHRS; CDR2 reads YFSETQ. In DNA, the CDR3 is TGCGCCAGCAGCTTGGCGGGGACTAGCGGGAGGGACGAGGTGGGTGAGCAGTTCTTC. Its protein is CASSLAGTSGRDEVGEQFF.

This clone was counted only a few times. The sample holds other DNA sequences that translate to the same CDR3. The CDR3 DNA follows: TGTGCCAGTAGCGGAACAGGGGGCGCGGGGGGGCAGCCCCAGCATTTT. It is translated as CASSGTGGAGGQPQHF. The genes are TRBV19 and TRBJ1-5, with 9 positions matching TRBD1. Germline CDR1 is LNHDA and CDR2 is SQIVND (reference sequence). The CDR3 consists of 16 residues. V shed 6 bases, J shed 7 bases, and the junction held 13 bases outside the gene matches. Supplemented by reference TRBV19 and TRBJ1-5, the full variable domain reads DGGITQSPKYLFRKEGQNVTLSCEQNLNHDAMYWYRQDPGQGLRLIYYSQIVNDFQKGDIAEGYSVSREKKESFPLTVTSAQKNPTAFYLCASSGTGGAGGQPQHFGDGTRLSIL.

This chain uses TRBV4-3 with TRBJ2-2; maybe TRBD2 (6 bases). CDR1 and CDR2 from the germline V gene are LGHNA and YSLEER. CDR3 length equals 16 residues. The V and J ends lost 0 bases and 5 bases respectively, with 13 bases between them. The CDR3 nucleotides are TGCGCCAGCAGCCAAGATCGGGGGATAAAAACCGGGGAGCTGTTTTTT. As protein: CASSQDRGIKTGELFF.

The chain combines TRBV18 with TRBJ1-2, with TRBD1 matching over 10 bases. The J segment lost 4 bases and the V segment lost 2 bases, leaving 7 bases of the junction unmatched. Germline V gene sequence: CDR1 KGHSH, CDR2 LQKENI. CDR3 length equals 16 residues. The CDR3 sequence: CASSPGTGDLGYGYTF. As DNA, the CDR3 is TGTGCCAGCTCACCAGGGACAGGGGATCTAGGCTATGGCTACACCTTC.

The V call is TRBV30, the J call TRBJ2-5; D may be TRBD1 (5 bases). The V end lost 0 bases, the J end lost 4 bases, and 9 bases lay between the germline ends. The CDR3 has 13 residues. Germline V gives CDR1 GTSNPN, CDR2 SVGIG (reference sequence). The CDR3 sequence: CAWSVLQGETQYF. The CDR3 DNA follows: TGTGCCTGGAGTGTACTCCAGGGAGAGACCCAGTACTTC.

This clone was observed once. This chain joins TRBV7-9 and TRBJ2-7; no definite D call. The CDR3 runs to 11 residues. Germline CDR1 reads SEHNR; CDR2 reads FQNEAQ (reference sequence). The ends were cut back, 4 bases at V and 5 bases at J, with 6 bases in the middle. The CDR3 nucleotides are TGTGCCAGCAGCTCACACGACGAGCAGTACTTC. Its protein is CASSSHDEQYF. Together with reference TRBV7-9 and TRBJ2-7, the CDR3 gives the full variable domain: DTGVSQNPRHKITKRGQNVTFRCDPISEHNRLYWYRQTLGQGPEFLTYFQNEAQLEKSRLLSDRFSAERPKGSFSTLEIQRTEQGDSAMYLCASSSHDEQYFGPGTRLTVT.

The V gene is TRBV27, the J gene TRBJ2-1; D call uncertain. This CDR3 spans 13 amino acids. V lost 10 bases, J lost 2 bases, and 12 bases lay in between. Germline V gives CDR1 MNHEY, CDR2 SMNVEV (reference sequence). CDR3 sequence: CATSGVPYNEQFF. The CDR3 DNA reads as TGTGCCACCTCGGGTGTCCCCTACAATGAGCAGTTCTTC.

This chain connects TRBV18 to TRBJ2-7; 8 bases match TRBD2. Germline V gives CDR1 KGHSH, CDR2 LQKENI. V lost 8 bases and J lost 0; bases outside the gene matches: 6. CDR3 length: 14 residues. The CDR3 here is CASAMTSVSYEQYF. The CDR3, as DNA: TGTGCCAGCGCGATGACTAGCGTCTCCTACGAGCAGTACTTC.

CDR3 protein: CASTRRGRTSDYPNYGYTF. The CDR3 DNA reads TGTGCCAGTACCCGCAGGGGGCGTACCTCTGATTACCCTAACTATGGCTACACCTTC. This chain uses TRBV19 with TRBJ1-2; the match to TRBD1 covers 8 bases. Per the germline V gene, CDR1 is LNHDA and CDR2 is SQIVND (reference sequence). This CDR3 is 19 amino acids long. V shed 7 bases, J shed 0 bases, and the junction held 19 bases outside the gene matches.

This rearrangement joins TRBV2 to TRBJ2-7; 9 nucleotides agree with TRBD1. V shed 5 bases, J shed 1 base, and the junction held 12 bases outside the gene matches. This CDR3 is 17 amino acids long. CDR1 and CDR2 from the germline V gene are SNHLY and FYNNEI. CDR3 region: CASSFGFPGQGSYEQYF. CDR3 coding DNA: TGTGCCAGCAGTTTCGGATTTCCGGGACAGGGATCCTACGAGCAGTACTTC. The whole variable domain, filled in from reference TRBV2 and TRBJ2-7, reads EPEVTQTPSHQVTQMGQEVILRCVPISNHLYFYWYRQILGQKVEFLVSFYNNEISEKSEIFDDQFSVERPDGSNFTLKIRSTKLEDSAMYFCASSFGFPGQGSYEQYFGPGTRLTVT.

The chain joins TRBV4-2 to TRBJ2-7; possible D gene TRBD1, 6 bases. The CDR3 contains 15 residues. Trimming removed 3 bases at V and 2 bases at J, with 14 bases between. The germline CDR1 and CDR2 sequences are LGHNA and YNFKEQ. Here the CDR3 reads CASSQSWGQTYEQYF. Written as DNA, the CDR3 is TGTGCCAGCAGCCAGTCCTGGGGGCAGACCTACGAGCAGTACTTC.

The V call is TRBV6-5, the J call TRBJ2-1; 11 nucleotides align to TRBD2. J lost 9 bases, V lost 6 bases, and 4 bases had no gene match. Germline lookup yields CDR1 MNHEY and CDR2 SVGAGI. This CDR3 spans 13 amino acids. CDR3 loop: CASSVSGRGEQFF. The CDR3 region has the DNA TGTGCCAGCAGCGTTAGCGGGAGGGGTGAGCAGTTCTTC.

This clone was recorded once. The chain combines TRBV2 with TRBJ2-7; 9 bases match TRBD2. V gave up 6 bases and J gave up 6 bases; unmatched junction bases: 12. Germline CDR1 SNHLY, CDR2 FYNNEI. This CDR3 has 15 amino acids. As DNA, the CDR3 is TGTGCCAGCAGCGAGATTAGCGGGAGATCATCCGAGCAGTACTTC. It is translated as CASSEISGRSSEQYF.

This chain joins TRBV5-1 and TRBJ2-7; 9 nucleotides line up with TRBD1. V trimming: 4 bases; J trimming: 7 bases; junction bases outside the gene matches: 9. The CDR3 covers 14 residues. CDR1 is SGHRS, CDR2 YFSETQ, per germline. The CDR3 DNA follows: TGCGCCAGCAGCCTTACAGGGGGCGCGGATGAGCAGTACTTC. Its protein is CASSLTGGADEQYF.

The chain joins TRBV6-5 to TRBJ1-2; 8 nucleotides match TRBD1. J gave up 8 bases and V 6 bases, and 11 bases lay outside the gene matches. The CDR3 covers 14 residues. The germline V gene encodes CDR1 MNHEY and CDR2 SVGAGI. CDR3 in amino acids: CASSVGTGGGGYTF. CDR3 sequence (DNA): TGTGCCAGCAGCGTTGGGACAGGAGGGGGAGGCTACACCTTC.

The V call is TRBV7-9, the J call TRBJ1-6; 8 positions match TRBD1. Germline values: CDR1 SEHNR, CDR2 FQNEAQ (reference sequence). The CDR3 is 15 amino acids. The junction had 3 bases not matched to a gene; V was cut back by 5 bases and J by 3 bases. The CDR3 region has the DNA TGTGCCAGCAGCAGCGACAGGGGCTATAATTCACCCCTCCACTTT. Residues: CASSSDRGYNSPLHF. The full variable domain, its missing parts supplied by reference TRBV7-9 and TRBJ1-6, is DTGVSQNPRHKITKRGQNVTFRCDPISEHNRLYWYRQTLGQGPEFLTYFQNEAQLEKSRLLSDRFSAERPKGSFSTLEIQRTEQGDSAMYLCASSSDRGYNSPLHFGNGTRLTVT.

The J gene is TRBJ2-5, the V gene TRBV9; weak D call: TRBD2 (6 bases). Germline lookup yields CDR1 SGDLS and CDR2 YYNGEE. The V end lost 6 bases, the J end lost 0 bases, and 12 bases lay between the germline ends. The CDR3 contains 14 residues. The CDR3 DNA is TGTGCCAGCAACAAGGCGGGGAACCAAGAGACCCAGTACTTC. Its translation is CASNKAGNQETQYF.

The chain recombines TRBV7-9 with TRBJ1-6; the D is unclear. The CDR3 spans 14 residues. Germline CDR1 is SEHNR and CDR2 is FQNEAQ (reference sequence). V dropped 2 bases and J dropped 7 bases, with 9 bases sitting between them. CDR3 DNA: TGTGCCAGCAGCTTAAGTTCAGTCAATTCACCCCTCCACTTT. The encoded protein is CASSLSSVNSPLHF. Using reference TRBV7-9 and TRBJ1-6 for the parts outside the CDR3, the full variable domain is DTGVSQNPRHKITKRGQNVTFRCDPISEHNRLYWYRQTLGQGPEFLTYFQNEAQLEKSRLLSDRFSAERPKGSFSTLEIQRTEQGDSAMYLCASSLSSVNSPLHFGNGTRLTVT.

The gene calls are TRBV7-2 and TRBJ2-5; 7 bases are shared with TRBD1. CDR1 SGHTA and CDR2 FQGNSA come from the germline V gene. This CDR3 region has 16 residues. V gave up 5 bases and J gave up 5 bases; unmatched junction bases: 14. In DNA, the CDR3 is TGTGCCAGCAGCGTTGCCGGGACAGCAATTTACGAGACCCAGTACTTC. Protein sequence: CASSVAGTAIYETQYF. The entire variable domain, with the rest obtained from reference TRBV7-2 and TRBJ2-5, is as follows: GAGVSQSPSNKVTEKGKDVELRCDPISGHTALYWYRQSLGQGLEFLIYFQGNSAPDKSGLPSDRFSAERTGGSVSTLTIQRTQQEDSAVYLCASSVAGTAIYETQYFGPGTRLLVL.

The V call is TRBV7-2, the J call TRBJ1-2; 8 bases line up with TRBD1. J lost 6 bases, V lost 4 bases, and 4 bases had no gene match. Germline loops: CDR1 SGHTA, CDR2 FQGNSA. The CDR3 runs 13 residues. The CDR3 loop reads CASSSQGANGYTF. As DNA, the CDR3 is TGTGCCAGCAGCTCTCAGGGGGCAAATGGCTACACCTTC.

V gene TRBV7-2 combines with J gene TRBJ1-2; perhaps TRBD1 as D (5 bases). The CDR3 is made up of 16 amino acids. V shed 4 bases and J shed 2 bases, with 17 bases lying between them. Germline lookup yields CDR1 SGHTA and CDR2 FQGNSA. The CDR3 nucleotides read TGTGCCAGCAGCTCTACCCCCAACCGGGGGAACTATGGCTACACCTTC. Its protein product is CASSSTPNRGNYGYTF.

This clone was seen once. The V and J genes are TRBV9 and TRBJ1-3, with 7 bases lining up with TRBD1. The CDR3 extends over 16 amino acids. The V gene end was trimmed by 4 bases and the J gene end by 5 bases; junction bases not matched to a gene: 12. Germline CDR1 SGDLS, CDR2 YYNGEE. Written as DNA, the CDR3 is TGTGCCAGCAGCCCGCGTGGGACAGACACCCGAAACACCATATATTTT. Residues: CASSPRGTDTRNTIYF.

The gene calls are TRBV3-1 (or the pseudogene TRBV3-2) and TRBJ2-1, with 8 bases lining up with TRBD1. CDR3 length: 14 amino acids. Germline V gives CDR1 LGHDT, CDR2 YNNKEL (reference sequence). V shed 6 bases, J shed 5 bases, and the junction held 6 bases outside the gene matches. This CDR3 reads CASRRQGSDNEQFF. DNA of the CDR3: TGTGCCAGCAGAAGACAGGGGTCAGACAATGAGCAGTTCTTC.